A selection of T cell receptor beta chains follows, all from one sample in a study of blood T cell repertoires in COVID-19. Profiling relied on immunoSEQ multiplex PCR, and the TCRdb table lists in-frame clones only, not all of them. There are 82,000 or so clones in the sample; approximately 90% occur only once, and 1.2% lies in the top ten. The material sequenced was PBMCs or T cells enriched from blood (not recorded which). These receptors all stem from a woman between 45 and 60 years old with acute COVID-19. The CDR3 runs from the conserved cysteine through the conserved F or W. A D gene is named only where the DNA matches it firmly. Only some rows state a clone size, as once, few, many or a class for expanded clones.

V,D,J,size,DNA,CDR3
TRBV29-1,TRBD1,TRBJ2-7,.,TGCAGCGTTGAAACTGGACAGGGGGTCTACGAGCAGTACTTC,CSVETGQGVYEQYF
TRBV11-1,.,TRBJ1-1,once,TGTGCCAGCAGCTTGGCGGGGGGGAACACTGAAGCTTTCTTT,CASSLAGGNTEAFF
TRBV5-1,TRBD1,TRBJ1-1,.,TGCGCCAGCAGCCCCGTCTTCACAGGGGGCGCCTCGATGAACACTGAAGCTTTCTTT,CASSPVFTGGASMNTEAFF
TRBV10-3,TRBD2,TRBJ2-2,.,TGTGCCTCGGGCCTATCTAGCGGAATCAACACCGGGGAGCTGTTTTTT,CASGLSSGINTGELFF
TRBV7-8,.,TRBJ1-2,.,TGTGCCAGCAGCTTTGGATACAGGGTCCAGGGCTACACCTTC,CASSFGYRVQGYTF
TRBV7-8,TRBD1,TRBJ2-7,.,TGTGCCAGCAGGCCCGGGACAGGCAGCTCCTACGAGCAGTACTTC,CASRPGTGSSYEQYF
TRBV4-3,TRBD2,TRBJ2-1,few,TGCGCCAGCAGCCAAGATCCTTGGACTAGCGGGAGGGCCCCTCTCCTTTTCTTC,CASSQDPWTSGRAPLLFF
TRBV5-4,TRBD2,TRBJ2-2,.,TGTGCCAGCAGCCCGACTAGCGGGAGATCCCACACCGGGGAGCTGTTTTTT,CASSPTSGRSHTGELFF
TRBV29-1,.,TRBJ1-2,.,TGCAGCGGGCGGGCGCAGGACGGCTACACCTTC,CSGRAQDGYTF
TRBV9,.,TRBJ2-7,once,TGTGCCAGCAGCCTCGGTGGGGCCTCCTTAGACTACGAGCAGTACTTC,CASSLGGASLDYEQYF
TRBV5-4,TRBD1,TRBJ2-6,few,TGTGCCAGCAGCAGACAGGGGGGTGGGGCCAACGTCCTGACTTTC,CASSRQGGGANVLTF
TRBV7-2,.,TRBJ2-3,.,TGTGCCAGCAGCCCACAGCCTTGGGATACGCAGTATTTT,CASSPQPWDTQYF
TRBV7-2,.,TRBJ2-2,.,TGTGCCAGCAGCTCCCGGACAGACACCGGGGAGCTGTTTTTT,CASSSRTDTGELFF
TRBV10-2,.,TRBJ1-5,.,TGCGCCAGCAGTGAACGCGGGTCTGTGGGAAGCAATCAGCCCCAGCATTTT,CASSERGSVGSNQPQHF
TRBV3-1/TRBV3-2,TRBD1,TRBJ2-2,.,TGTGCCAGCAGCCACCATACACAGGGGACCGGGGAGCTGTTTTTT,CASSHHTQGTGELFF
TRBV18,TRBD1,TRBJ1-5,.,TGTGCCAGCTCACCGAGACAGGGTGGGGATCAGCCCCAGCATTTT,CASSPRQGGDQPQHF
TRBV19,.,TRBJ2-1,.,TGTGCCAGTAGTACGGCGGGGACCCTCAATGAGCAGTTCTTC,CASSTAGTLNEQFF
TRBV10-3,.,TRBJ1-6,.,TGTGCCATCAGTGAGTTAGGAGGGGATTCAAGTTCACCCCTCCACTTT,CAISELGGDSSSPLHF
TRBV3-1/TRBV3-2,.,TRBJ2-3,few,TGTGCCAGCAGCCAAGCGGCCCCGGGAAATGTAGATACGCAGTATTTT,CASSQAAPGNVDTQYF
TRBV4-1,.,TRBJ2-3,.,TGCGCCAGCAGCCAATCTATTAGCGGTGGAAACACAGATACGCAGTATTTT,CASSQSISGGNTDTQYF
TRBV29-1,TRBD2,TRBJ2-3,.,TGCAGCGTTGAAGATGGGGGACTAGCGGGCTTT,CSVEDGGLAGF
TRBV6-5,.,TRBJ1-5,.,TGTGCCAGCAGACAAACAGAGTATGGACCCCAGCATTTT,CASRQTEYGPQHF
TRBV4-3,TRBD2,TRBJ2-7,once,TGCGCCAGCAGCCAAGATCTAGCGGGAGGGACCGAGCAGTACTTC,CASSQDLAGGTEQYF
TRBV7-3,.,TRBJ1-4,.,TGTGCCAGCAGCTTAAGCGGGAATGAAAAACTGTTTTTT,CASSLSGNEKLFF
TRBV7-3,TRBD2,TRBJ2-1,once,TGTGCCAGCAGCTTAAAGGGGGGAACAGCGGGAGATCGGAATGAGCAGTTCTTC,CASSLKGGTAGDRNEQFF
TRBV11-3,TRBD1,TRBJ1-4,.,TGTGCCAGCAGCAAGGGACAGGGGGCCGGTGAAAAACTGTTTTTT,CASSKGQGAGEKLFF
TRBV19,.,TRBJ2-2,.,TGTGCCAGTAGTGGACAGGGAGGGGTACCCGGGGAGCTGTTTTTT,CASSGQGGVPGELFF
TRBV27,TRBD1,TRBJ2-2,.,TGTGCCAGCAGTTCAGGGGGCACTAACACCGGGGAGCTGTTTTTT,CASSSGGTNTGELFF
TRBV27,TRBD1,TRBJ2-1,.,TGTGCCAGCAGCCAGGACAGGTACAATGAGCAGTTCTTC,CASSQDRYNEQFF
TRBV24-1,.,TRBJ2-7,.,TGTGCCACCAGTCAGGGTGCAGTGGGCGAGCAGTACTTC,CATSQGAVGEQYF
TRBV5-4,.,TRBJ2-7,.,TGTGCCAGCAGCTTGGAACCAGATCGCTACGAGCAGTACTTC,CASSLEPDRYEQYF
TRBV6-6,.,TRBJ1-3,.,TGTGCCAGCAGTCTCCAGGGCTCTGGAAACACCATATATTTT,CASSLQGSGNTIYF
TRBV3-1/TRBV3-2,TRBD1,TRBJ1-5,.,TGTGCCAGCAGCCACCGACAGGGGCCCAATCAGCCCCAGCATTTT,CASSHRQGPNQPQHF
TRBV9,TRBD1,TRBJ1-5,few,TGTGCCAGCAGCGTGGGACAGCATGGGCAGCCCCAGCATTTT,CASSVGQHGQPQHF
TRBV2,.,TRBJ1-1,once,TGTGCCAGCAGTCGCCGCTCAGGGGTGAACACTGAAGCTTTCTTT,CASSRRSGVNTEAFF
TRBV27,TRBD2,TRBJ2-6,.,TGTGCCAGCAGCTCATATGGGCTAGCGGGCCCGGCTGGGGCCAACGTCCTGACTTTC,CASSSYGLAGPAGANVLTF
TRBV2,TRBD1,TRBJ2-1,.,TGTGCCAGCAGCGACGGGACAGCCTACAATGAGCAGTTCTTC,CASSDGTAYNEQFF
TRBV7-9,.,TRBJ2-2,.,TGTGCCAGCAGCCCGCGGACAGTCTGGACCGGGGAGCTGTTTTTT,CASSPRTVWTGELFF
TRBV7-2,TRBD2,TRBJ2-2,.,TGTGCCAGCAGCTTAGGAACTAGCGGGATGGGTCACGGGGAGCTGTTTTTT,CASSLGTSGMGHGELFF
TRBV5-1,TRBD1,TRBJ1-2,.,TGCGCCAGCAGCCCCGGGACAGGGATAGGCTACACCTTC,CASSPGTGIGYTF
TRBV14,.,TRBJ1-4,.,TGTGCCAGCAGCTCACAGGGATTGGAACTGTTTTTT,CASSSQGLELFF
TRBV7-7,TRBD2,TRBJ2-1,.,TGTGCCAGCAGCTTAGAAGGGACTAGCGGGACCAACAATGAGCAGTTCTTC,CASSLEGTSGTNNEQFF
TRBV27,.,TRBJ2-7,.,TGTGCCAGCAGTTACGATTACGGGGGAACCTACGAGCAGTACTTC,CASSYDYGGTYEQYF
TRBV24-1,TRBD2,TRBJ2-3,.,TGTGCCACCAGTGATTTGGAGTTCGGGGGGAAAGATACGCAGTATTTT,CATSDLEFGGKDTQYF
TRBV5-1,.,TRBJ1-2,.,TGCGCCAGCAGCTTGGGGGGCCGGGACTATGGCTACACCTTC,CASSLGGRDYGYTF
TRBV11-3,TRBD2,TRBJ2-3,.,TGTGCCAGCAGCTTAGGGGTGGGACTAAGCACAGATACGCAGTATTTT,CASSLGVGLSTDTQYF
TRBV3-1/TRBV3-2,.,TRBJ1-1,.,TGTGCCAGCAGCGACCGAAACGGGGGGTTCGCTGAAGCTTTCTTT,CASSDRNGGFAEAFF
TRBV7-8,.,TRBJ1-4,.,TGTGCCAGCAGTCAGAGACAGGTGACGAATGAAAAACTGTTTTTT,CASSQRQVTNEKLFF